The T cell receptor (beta chain) described here comes from a study of molecular identifiers for immune sequencing clone quantification. General observations from the study: The study reportedly detected spiked Jurkat TCR RNA from one cell among over 950,000 naive cells. Clones above 20 RNA copies contained over 98% of effector molecules but under 1% of naive ones.

The CDR3 runs 12 residues. From germline, CDR1 is GTSNPN and CDR2 SVGIG (reference sequence). The V and J ends lost 2 bases and 5 bases respectively, with 10 bases between them. TCR libraries were built in bulk with a published protocol and specific TCR primers. TCRdb re-analysed the PCR reads in MiXCR, keeping a single row per CDR3 protein. Altogether hundreds of thousands of distinct CDR3 sequences are present, 25% being singletons, with the ten largest covering 0.78%. Naive CD8 T cells were picked out by sorting for CD8+CD4-CCR7+CD45RA+. This clonotype was observed many times. No antigen is known for it.

Sample: naive CD8+ T cells from blood, with Jurkat cell RNA spiked in. Documented subset: FACS-sorted CD8+CD4-CCR7+CD45RA+ naive T cells. The chain couples TRBV30 to TRBJ2-7; a weak D match, TRBD1 (5 bases). The receptor comes from a human donor in good health. Some libraries in this study had Jurkat cell RNA spiked in. CDR3 protein: CAWSSGSDEQYF. The CDR3 DNA reads as TGTGCCTGGAGTTCAGGGTCCGACGAGCAGTACTTC.